This is a list of T cell receptor beta chains from one sample in a study of T-cell memory formation after mild COVID-19. TCRdb reanalysed the 5' RACE reads using MiXCR and keeps one entry per CDR3 protein. The sample has about 240,000 distinct CDR3 sequences, around 10% seen once; the top ten hold 20% to 25%. Sequencing input: PBMCs or a T cell subset sorted from them (not recorded which). These receptors were taken from a man aged 18 to 30 who had mild COVID-19 (a few samples of this study predate the infection). Cell type and time point are not known. Both conserved end residues are part of each CDR3. Fields, in order: D gene, clone size, V gene, J gene, CDR3 DNA, CDR3 protein. D genes are given only for firm matches. Expanded clones are given a class, and other clones once, few, many or no size at all.

D: NA; size: many; V: TRBV5-5; J: TRBJ2-2; DNA: TGTGCCAGCAGCTTGCCCGTGAACACCGGGGAGCTGTTTTTT; CDR3: CASSLPVNTGELFF
D: NA; size: NA; V: TRBV19; J: TRBJ1-4; DNA: TGTGCCAGTAGCGCTACAGGGATTAGAAGCGCAACTAATGAAAAACTGTTTTTT; CDR3: CASSATGIRSATNEKLFF
D: NA; size: NA; V: TRBV7-9; J: TRBJ2-3; DNA: TGTGCCAGCAGCGTAGGGGGGATTATCACAGATACGCAGTATTTT; CDR3: CASSVGGIITDTQYF
D: NA; size: NA; V: TRBV11-2; J: TRBJ2-5; DNA: TGTGCCAGCAGCCCCCAACTAGTGTCGGAGACCCAGTACTTC; CDR3: CASSPQLVSETQYF
D: NA; size: NA; V: TRBV20-1; J: TRBJ2-3; DNA: TGCAGTGCCCGTTGGGGGGGCAGCACAGATACGCAGTATTTT; CDR3: CSARWGGSTDTQYF
D: NA; size: NA; V: TRBV20-1; J: TRBJ1-1; DNA: TGCAGTGCTACACAGGGCCTGAACACTGAAGCTTTCTTT; CDR3: CSATQGLNTEAFF
D: NA; size: few; V: TRBV20-1; J: TRBJ1-1; DNA: TGCAGTGCTAGTAGGGTAGGCACTGAAGCTTTCTTT; CDR3: CSASRVGTEAFF
D: NA; size: many; V: TRBV7-9; J: TRBJ2-5; DNA: TGTGCCAGCAGCCTGTACCAAGAGACCCAGTACTTC; CDR3: CASSLYQETQYF
D: NA; size: NA; V: TRBV4-1; J: TRBJ1-4; DNA: TGCGCCAGCAGCCATTTGGAGGAAAAACTGTTTTTT; CDR3: CASSHLEEKLFF
D: TRBD1; size: NA; V: TRBV6-5; J: TRBJ2-7; DNA: TGTGCCAGCAGTGACACAGGGGAAGAGCAGTACTTC; CDR3: CASSDTGEEQYF
D: NA; size: many; V: TRBV5-1; J: TRBJ2-5; DNA: TGCGCCAGCAGCCCGCTCACTAGTGGCGAGACCCAGTACTTC; CDR3: CASSPLTSGETQYF
D: NA; size: few; V: TRBV5-6; J: TRBJ2-5; DNA: TGTGCCAGCCTGACTCTTAACGAAGAGACCCAGTACTTC; CDR3: CASLTLNEETQYF
D: NA; size: few; V: TRBV19; J: TRBJ2-3; DNA: TGTGCCAGTAATTGGGGTTGGACAGATACGCAGTATTTT; CDR3: CASNWGWTDTQYF
D: NA; size: few; V: TRBV7-2; J: TRBJ2-7; DNA: TGTGCCAGCAGCCTAAGGGCAGGGAACTCCTACGAGCAGTACTTC; CDR3: CASSLRAGNSYEQYF
D: NA; size: few; V: TRBV29-1; J: TRBJ1-2; DNA: TGCAGCGTTCGTGACGAGGGGGGAGGCTACACCTTC; CDR3: CSVRDEGGGYTF
D: NA; size: NA; V: TRBV4-1; J: TRBJ2-5; DNA: TGCGCCAGCAGCCAAGCCGGGGTCGAGACCCAGTACTTC; CDR3: CASSQAGVETQYF
D: NA; size: NA; V: TRBV5-1; J: TRBJ2-1; DNA: TGCGCCAGCAGCTTAGGCAGGAGCTCCTACAATGAGCAGTTCTTC; CDR3: CASSLGRSSYNEQFF
D: NA; size: NA; V: TRBV4-1; J: TRBJ1-2; DNA: TGCGCCAGCAGCCCTACCGGGACTGGGGCCGGCTACACCTTC; CDR3: CASSPTGTGAGYTF
D: TRBD2; size: many; V: TRBV6-5; J: TRBJ2-5; DNA: TGTGCCAGCAGTCCTCGGGGGGGCGGAGGGGAGACCCAGTACTTC; CDR3: CASSPRGGGGETQYF
D: NA; size: NA; V: TRBV7-8; J: TRBJ1-5; DNA: TGTGCCAGCAGCTTCCAGGGGTGGAATCAGCCCCAGCATTTT; CDR3: CASSFQGWNQPQHF
D: NA; size: few; V: TRBV6-5; J: TRBJ1-2; DNA: TGTGCCAGCAGTTACGTCGGGACGGAGGGAGTCTATGGCTACACCTTC; CDR3: CASSYVGTEGVYGYTF
D: TRBD2; size: NA; V: TRBV4-3; J: TRBJ2-1; DNA: TGCGCCAGCAGCCAAGAGAGTAGCGGGGGGTACAATGAGCAGTTCTTC; CDR3: CASSQESSGGYNEQFF
D: TRBD1; size: many; V: TRBV29-1; J: TRBJ2-3; DNA: TGCAGCGTCACCCACCCTGACAGGGGGGTAACAGATACGCAGTATTTT; CDR3: CSVTHPDRGVTDTQYF
D: TRBD2; size: few; V: TRBV12-3/TRBV12-4; J: TRBJ2-3; DNA: TGTGCCAGCAGTACCGGGACTAGCGGAGACACAGATACGCAGTATTTT; CDR3: CASSTGTSGDTDTQYF
D: NA; size: NA; V: TRBV7-9; J: TRBJ1-5; DNA: TGTGCCAGCAGCTTAGTAGAAAGTAGCTATAGCAATCAGCCCCAGCATTTT; CDR3: CASSLVESSYSNQPQHF
D: NA; size: NA; V: TRBV2; J: TRBJ2-3; DNA: TGTGCCAGCATGCGCTCAGATACGCAGTATTTT; CDR3: CASMRSDTQYF
D: TRBD2; size: few; V: TRBV15; J: TRBJ2-1; DNA: TGTGCCACCAGCAGAGCGCATAGCGGGGGGGGTGGGAATGAGCAGTTCTTC; CDR3: CATSRAHSGGGGNEQFF
D: NA; size: few; V: TRBV7-9; J: TRBJ1-5; DNA: TGTGCCAGCAGCTCTATCACAGGAGAGGGCTTCAATCAGCCCCAGCATTTT; CDR3: CASSSITGEGFNQPQHF
D: NA; size: NA; V: TRBV29-1; J: TRBJ2-2; DNA: TGCAGCGTTGTTGTCGCGACAGCCGGGGAGCTGTTTTTT; CDR3: CSVVVATAGELFF
D: TRBD2; size: many; V: TRBV20-1; J: TRBJ2-3; DNA: TGCAGTGCTAGGGGACGACTAGCGGGGGCAGATACGCAGTATTTT; CDR3: CSARGRLAGADTQYF
D: TRBD1; size: few; V: TRBV5-1; J: TRBJ2-2; DNA: TGCGCCAGCAGCCCGCGGACAGGGGAGACCGGGGAGCTGTTTTTT; CDR3: CASSPRTGETGELFF
D: NA; size: many; V: TRBV15; J: TRBJ2-1; DNA: TGTGCCACCAGCCCGGGGGACAATGAGCAGTTCTTC; CDR3: CATSPGDNEQFF
D: NA; size: many; V: TRBV5-1; J: TRBJ2-4; DNA: TGCGCCAGCAGCGACCAGGACGGAACCAAAAACATTCAGTACTTC; CDR3: CASSDQDGTKNIQYF
D: TRBD2; size: few; V: TRBV29-1; J: TRBJ2-7; DNA: TGCAGCGTTGGCGGGGGCTACGAGCAGTACTTC; CDR3: CSVGGGYEQYF
D: NA; size: NA; V: TRBV6-4; J: TRBJ1-5; DNA: TGTGCCAGCAGTGACTGCCAGCCTAAATATAGCAATCAGCCCCAGCATTTT; CDR3: CASSDCQPKYSNQPQHF
D: NA; size: many; V: TRBV10-3; J: TRBJ2-1; DNA: TGTGCCATCAGTGAGTCGAGCTCCTACAATGAGCAGTTCTTC; CDR3: CAISESSSYNEQFF
D: NA; size: many; V: TRBV12-3/TRBV12-4; J: TRBJ2-1; DNA: TGTGCCAGCGGAACTAGCTCCAATGAGCAGTTCTTC; CDR3: CASGTSSNEQFF
D: TRBD2; size: NA; V: TRBV2; J: TRBJ2-3; DNA: TGTGCCAGCAGTGTAGGGACTAGCAAGTTGGCGGATACGCAGTATTTT; CDR3: CASSVGTSKLADTQYF
D: NA; size: few; V: TRBV29-1; J: TRBJ1-1; DNA: TGCAGCGTTACCGGACAGATGAACACTGAAGCTTTCTTT; CDR3: CSVTGQMNTEAFF
D: TRBD1; size: few; V: TRBV3-1; J: TRBJ1-3; DNA: TGTGCCAGCAGCCATTATGGACAGGGAGGAAACACCATATATTTT; CDR3: CASSHYGQGGNTIYF
D: TRBD1; size: NA; V: TRBV19; J: TRBJ1-1; DNA: TGTGCCAGTACCGTAGACAGGGTCCGAACTGAAGCTTTCTTT; CDR3: CASTVDRVRTEAFF
D: NA; size: NA; V: TRBV6-2/TRBV6-3; J: TRBJ1-1; DNA: TGTGCCAGCAGTTTACCCCTCTCGAGAAAAGGTGAAGCTTTCTTT; CDR3: CASSLPLSRKGEAFF
D: NA; size: few; V: TRBV18; J: TRBJ1-1; DNA: TGTGCCAGCTTCGTCCGGGACACCCTGGGTGAAGCTTTCTTT; CDR3: CASFVRDTLGEAFF
D: NA; size: NA; V: TRBV19; J: TRBJ2-5; DNA: TGTGCCAGTAGCACGGCAGGGTGGGAGACCCAGTACTTC; CDR3: CASSTAGWETQYF
D: NA; size: few; V: TRBV5-1; J: TRBJ1-6; DNA: TGCGCCAGCAGCTTTGTGGCGGGTACGGATTCACCCCTCCACTTT; CDR3: CASSFVAGTDSPLHF
D: TRBD2; size: NA; V: TRBV5-6; J: TRBJ2-5; DNA: TGTGCCAGCAGCTCCCGGGGAGCGGGGGGCCAAGAGACCCAGTACTTC; CDR3: CASSSRGAGGQETQYF
D: NA; size: many; V: TRBV5-5; J: TRBJ1-1; DNA: TGTGCCAGCAGCTTGAGTCCCGGGAGTAACACTGAAGCTTTCTTT; CDR3: CASSLSPGSNTEAFF
D: NA; size: NA; V: TRBV6-5; J: TRBJ1-2; DNA: TGTGCCAGCAGTCCGAGGGGAAATGGCTACACCTTC; CDR3: CASSPRGNGYTF
D: NA; size: many; V: TRBV20-1; J: TRBJ1-5; DNA: TGCAGTGCCCATGAGGGGCCCGGAGGGCCCCAGCATTTT; CDR3: CSAHEGPGGPQHF